The next 12 T cell receptor beta chains were all read from a single sample in a study of T-cell memory formation after mild COVID-19. TCRdb reprocessed the 5' RACE reads via MiXCR and lists one record per CDR3 protein. The sample has some 40,000 distinct CDR3 sequences, 7.3% seen once. Sequenced material: PBMCs or a T cell subset sorted from them (not recorded which). Receptors were obtained from a man aged 18-30 years who had mild COVID-19 (a few samples of this study predate the infection). Cell type and time point are not known.

This clonotype was observed a few times. The genes are TRBV7-6 and TRBJ2-5, with 9 nucleotides matching TRBD2. This CDR3 has 15 amino acids. Germline V gene sequence: CDR1 SGHVS, CDR2 FNYEAQ. V shed 4 bases and J 7 bases; nucleotides not matched to a gene: 10. The CDR3 DNA follows: TGTGCCAGCAGCTCAACACTCCTTAGCGGGGGGACCCAGTACTTC. Encoded protein: CASSSTLLSGGTQYF.

This clonotype has just a few counts. This chain links TRBV4-3 with TRBJ1-2; perhaps TRBD1 as D (5 bases). CDR1 is LGHNA, CDR2 YSLEER, per germline. There are 16 residues in the CDR3. Deletions cut 0 bases from V and 5 bases from J, with 16 bases between. In nucleotides, the CDR3 is TGCGCCAGCAGCCAAGAGCCCCCCGGCCAGGGTTATGGCTACACCTTC. It codes for CASSQEPPGQGYGYTF.

A few counts support this clonotype. The J gene is TRBJ2-5, the V gene TRBV12-3 or TRBV12-4; D may correspond to TRBD1 or TRBD2 (7 bases each). The CDR3 is 13 amino acids. V lost 2 bases to trimming and J lost 7 bases, with 11 bases between them. As DNA, the CDR3 is TGTGCCAGCAGTTTAACAGGGGAGGGGACCCAGTACTTC. It codes for CASSLTGEGTQYF.

The chain recombines TRBV3-1 with TRBJ1-1; no clear D. The CDR3 covers 13 residues. V was cut by 4 bases and J by 0 bases, with 6 bases left in between. From germline, CDR1 is LGHDT and CDR2 YNNKEL (reference sequence). The chain's CDR3 is CASSPRVNTEAFF. The CDR3 DNA reads as TGTGCCAGCAGCCCACGGGTGAACACTGAAGCTTTCTTT.

This chain joins TRBV24-1 and TRBJ2-1; the D is unclear. The CDR3 is 13 amino acids. The germline CDR1 and CDR2 sequences are KGHDR and SFDVKD. The V end lost 3 bases, the J end lost 3 bases, and 5 bases lay between the germline ends. The CDR3 protein is CATSDRLYNEQFF. The CDR3 nucleotides are TGTGCCACCAGTGATCGTCTCTACAATGAGCAGTTCTTC.

This clonotype was detected only a few times. This chain joins TRBV6-5 and TRBJ2-3, with 11 bases matching TRBD2. The trim removed 5 bases at V and 3 bases at J, leaving 7 bases unmatched. The germline gives CDR1 MNHEY, CDR2 SVGAGI. This CDR3 spans 16 amino acids. Here the CDR3 reads CASSRSSGGETDTQYF. The CDR3 DNA follows: TGTGCCAGCAGTAGAAGTAGCGGGGGGGAGACAGATACGCAGTATTTT.

The gene calls are TRBV5-4 and TRBJ1-2; 8 positions agree with TRBD1. The germline V gene has CDR1 SGHNT and CDR2 YYREEE (reference sequence). Trimming took 2 bases from V and 10 from J; bases not matched to a gene: 4. The CDR3 extends over 12 amino acids. The CDR3 bases are TGTGCCAGCAGCTTCGGGGACAGGCTCTACACCTTC. It translates to CASSFGDRLYTF.

V usage is TRBV14 and J usage is TRBJ2-2; D is uncertain. V shed 5 bases and J shed 5 bases, with 12 bases lying between them. Germline CDR1 reads SGHDN; CDR2 reads FVKESK. The CDR3 sequence is 14 residues long. This CDR3 is CASSRNTRTGELFF. The CDR3 coding sequence is TGTGCCAGCAGCAGGAACACCCGGACCGGGGAGCTGTTTTTT.

This sequence joins TRBV5-5 and TRBJ1-5; 7 nucleotides line up with TRBD1. Germline values: CDR1 SGHKS, CDR2 YYEKEE (reference sequence). This CDR3 has 16 residues. Unmatched junction bases numbered 11, after V lost 4 bases and J lost 4 bases. In nucleotides, the CDR3 is TGTGCCAGCAGCAAGAACCGGGACAGACATAATCAGCCCCAGCATTTT. This sequence encodes CASSKNRDRHNQPQHF. Drawing the rest from reference TRBV5-5 and TRBJ1-5, the complete variable domain is DAGVTQSPTHLIKTRGQQVTLRCSPISGHKSVSWYQQVLGQGPQFIFQYYEKEERGRGNFPDRFSARQFPNYSSELNVNALLLGDSALYLCASSKNRDRHNQPQHFGDGTRLSIL.

V and J are TRBV7-2 and TRBJ2-3; possible D gene TRBD2, 6 bases. The CDR3 sequence is 15 residues long. Looked up from germline, CDR1 is SGHTA and CDR2 is FQGNSA. Trimming took 3 bases from V and 1 from J, leaving 11 bases between them. CDR3 DNA sequence: TGTGCCAGCAGCTTTCATCCGGGGGGCACAGATACGCAGTATTTT. Its translation: CASSFHPGGTDTQYF.

This clonotype has a handful of counts. The chain recombines TRBV7-3 with TRBJ2-2; possibly TRBD1 for D (6 bases). Per the germline V gene, CDR1 is SGHTA and CDR2 is FQGTGA. The CDR3 is 16 amino acids. V shed 1 base and J shed 6 bases, with 15 bases lying between them. The CDR3 region has the DNA TGTGCCAGCAGCTTAATGGGCAGGACAGCCTCCGGGGAGCTGTTTTTT. It encodes CASSLMGRTASGELFF.

This clonotype was seen at least ten times. V gene TRBV7-2 combines with J gene TRBJ2-3, with TRBD2 matching over 8 bases. Germline V gene lookup returns CDR1 SGHTA and CDR2 FQGNSA. Trimming at V came to 3 bases and at J to 4 bases, leaving 3 bases not matched to a gene. There are 14 residues in the CDR3. In nucleotides, the CDR3 is TGTGCCAGCAGCTTCGGGGGGGGTGCAGATACGCAGTATTTT. As protein: CASSFGGGADTQYF.